Listed below are T cell receptor beta chains from one sample, sequenced in a study of T cell repertoires in cytomegalovirus infection. One entry per CDR3 protein results from TCRdb running MiXCR on the reads. This table has about 920,000 distinct CDR3 sequences, less than 40% appearing once. No antigens are known for them. Sequenced material: cultured CD8+ T cells from PBMCs, taken from culture after CMV antigen stimulation. The source is a human donor in good health (CMV status not recorded). Some clones in this sample may be carry-over from other donors' samples. The CDR3 runs from the conserved cysteine through the conserved F or W. A D gene is named only where the DNA matches it firmly. The size entry is marked missing in some rows and otherwise reads once, few, many or a size class.

d_call | clone_size | j_call | v_call | cdr3_aa | cdr3_nt
. | . | TRBJ2-3 | TRBV19 | CASRAPSGTQYF | TGTGCCAGTAGGGCCCCGTCTGGTACGCAGTATTTT
. | . | TRBJ1-5 | TRBV12-5 | CASGTWDWHQPQHF | TGTGCTAGTGGTACGTGGGATTGGCATCAGCCCCAGCATTTT
. | few | TRBJ1-4 | TRBV6-5 | CASSSYQGEKLFF | TGTGCCAGCAGTTCGTACCAGGGAGAAAAACTGTTTTTT
. | . | TRBJ2-3 | TRBV12-3/TRBV12-4 | CATSYLEDTQYF | TGTGCCACCAGTTATTTGGAAGATACGCAGTATTTT
. | few | TRBJ2-4 | TRBV29-1 | CSVEGGRGENIQYF | TGCAGCGTTGAAGGAGGCAGGGGGGAAAACATTCAGTACTTC
TRBD1 | many | TRBJ1-1 | TRBV12-5 | CASGRDRASTEAFF | TGTGCTAGTGGCCGAGACAGGGCAAGCACTGAAGCTTTCTTT
TRBD1 | . | TRBJ1-2 | TRBV10-3 | CAIRDREGYTF | TGTGCCATCCGGGACAGGGAAGGCTACACCTTC
. | . | TRBJ2-2 | TRBV27 | CASSLSRGGELFF | TGTGCCAGCAGTTTATCGCGCGGTGGGGAGCTGTTTTTT
. | few | TRBJ2-1 | TRBV6-2/TRBV6-3 | CASRSTDYNEQFF | TGTGCCAGCAGATCGACAGACTACAATGAGCAGTTCTTC
. | few | TRBJ1-6 | TRBV6-2/TRBV6-3 | CASRRSGTPDSPLHF | TGTGCCAGCAGGAGGTCGGGGACCCCGGATTCACCCCTCCACTTT
TRBD1 | few | TRBJ2-2 | TRBV7-7 | CASSQPPPGTGTTGELFF | TGTGCTAGCAGCCAACCCCCTCCCGGGACAGGGACCACCGGGGAGCTGTTTTTT
. | few | TRBJ2-3 | TRBV15 | CATSRGRGRTDTQYF | TGTGCCACCAGCAGAGGTCGGGGACGCACAGATACGCAGTATTTT
. | . | TRBJ1-1 | TRBV5-1 | CASSLVARERSTEAFF | TGCGCCAGCAGCTTGGTAGCAAGGGAACGGTCTACTGAAGCTTTCTTT
. | . | TRBJ2-1 | TRBV20-1 | CSARRLAGGGSYNEQFF | TGCAGTGCTAGAAGACTAGCAGGGGGGGGGTCCTACAATGAGCAGTTCTTC
. | few | TRBJ1-5 | TRBV2 | CASSERGGLNQPQHF | TGTGCCAGCAGTGAGCGGGGGGGATTAAATCAGCCCCAGCATTTT
. | . | TRBJ2-2 | TRBV6-5 | CASSYVGTPTGELFF | TGTGCCAGCAGTTACGTCGGGACACCCACCGGGGAGCTGTTTTTT
. | . | TRBJ2-5 | TRBV27 | CASSLYHPGAVETQYF | TGTGCCAGCAGTTTATACCACCCGGGGGCAGTTGAGACCCAGTACTTC
. | . | TRBJ2-2 | TRBV10-3 | CAIIKGTGELFF | TGTGCCATCATCAAAGGAACCGGGGAGCTGTTTTTT
TRBD1 | few | TRBJ2-1 | TRBV11-2 | CASSLSQGANEQFF | TGTGCCAGCAGCTTATCACAGGGGGCAAATGAGCAGTTCTTC
TRBD1 | many | TRBJ1-2 | TRBV7-8 | CASSLSGQGYGYTF | TGTGCCAGCAGCTTATCGGGACAGGGGTATGGCTACACCTTC
TRBD1 | . | TRBJ2-7 | TRBV7-6 | CVSSPGTGNYEQYF | TGTGTCAGCAGCCCCGGGACAGGGAATTACGAGCAGTACTTC
. | . | TRBJ1-5 | TRBV5-6 | CASSLSGIYRLTNNQPQHF | TGTGCCAGCAGCTTGTCGGGGATTTACCGATTGACTAACAATCAGCCCCAGCATTTT
. | few | TRBJ2-1 | TRBV28 | CASSSHLRAHNEQFF | TGTGCCAGCAGCTCCCACCTTAGAGCCCACAATGAGCAGTTCTTC
TRBD1 | many | TRBJ1-6 | TRBV12-3/TRBV12-4 | CASSLGQGVGNSPLHF | TGTGCCAGCAGCCTCGGACAGGGGGTAGGAAATTCACCCCTCCACTTT
. | . | TRBJ2-4 | TRBV27 | CASSSFAGMRPKNIQYF | TGTGCCAGCAGTTCCTTCGCAGGGATGAGGCCCAAAAACATTCAGTACTTC
. | . | TRBJ1-4 | TRBV14 | CASSQDIRGYNEKLFF | TGTGCCAGCAGCCAAGATATAAGGGGTTATAATGAAAAACTGTTTTTT
. | many | TRBJ2-6 | TRBV7-9 | CASSLLSSGANVLTF | TGTGCCAGCAGCTTACTATCTTCTGGGGCCAACGTCCTGACTTTC
. | . | TRBJ2-3 | TRBV27 | CASSFSSQGPEYF | TGTGCCAGCAGTTTTTCAAGCCAGGGTCCTGAGTATTTT
. | . | TRBJ1-1 | TRBV10-3 | CAISDSLEAFF | TGTGCCATCAGTGATTCCCTAGAAGCTTTCTTT
. | few | TRBJ1-4 | TRBV27 | CASSKTVRLTTLHNEKLFF | TGTGCCAGCAGTAAGACAGTGCGACTTACTACCCTCCATAATGAAAAACTGTTTTTT
TRBD2 | many | TRBJ2-1 | TRBV6-1 | CASSAPEPGGYYEQFF | TGTGCCAGCAGTGCGCCCGAACCGGGGGGATACTATGAGCAGTTCTTC
. | few | TRBJ2-1 | TRBV7-3 | CASSLKASPGGAVGNEQFF | TGTGCCAGCAGCTTAAAGGCCAGTCCTGGGGGGGCCGTGGGGAATGAGCAGTTCTTC
. | . | TRBJ2-3 | TRBV7-6 | CASSLEDWGEVTQYF | TGTGCCAGCAGCTTAGAGGACTGGGGGGAGGTTACGCAGTATTTT
. | . | TRBJ1-5 | TRBV7-6 | CASSKSWGDQPQHF | TGTGCCAGCAGCAAAAGTTGGGGGGATCAGCCCCAGCATTTT
TRBD2 | many | TRBJ2-3 | TRBV7-8 | CASSLAPTSGSTDTQYF | TGTGCCAGCAGCTTAGCGCCGACTAGCGGGTCAACAGATACGCAGTATTTT
TRBD1 | few | TRBJ1-2 | TRBV28 | CASKSPGTGLDYGYTF | TGTGCCAGCAAGTCCCCTGGGACAGGGTTGGACTATGGCTACACCTTC
. | . | TRBJ1-1 | TRBV27 | CATLGGSTEAFF | TGTGCCACCCTCGGTGGAAGCACTGAAGCTTTCTTT
. | . | TRBJ2-5 | TRBV4-1 | CASSQFARATQETQYF | TGCGCCAGCAGCCAATTCGCGAGGGCTACTCAAGAGACCCAGTACTTC
. | . | TRBJ2-2 | TRBV20-1 | CSATPYDRANTGELFF | TGCAGTGCTACGCCTTACGACAGAGCTAACACCGGGGAGCTGTTTTTT
TRBD1 | . | TRBJ2-1 | TRBV7-6 | CASSSPGQESHEQFF | TGTGCCAGCAGCTCGCCGGGACAGGAATCCCATGAGCAGTTCTTC
. | few | TRBJ1-4 | TRBV27 | CASSLDGGGTNEKLFF | TGTGCCAGCAGTTTGGACGGCGGGGGAACTAATGAAAAACTGTTTTTT
. | . | TRBJ2-1 | TRBV7-2 | CASSLVWRGRYNEQFF | TGTGCCAGCAGCTTAGTATGGCGGGGGCGATACAATGAGCAGTTCTTC
TRBD2 | few | TRBJ2-1 | TRBV5-4 | CASRVAGEYNEQFF | TGTGCCAGCAGGGTAGCGGGGGAGTACAATGAGCAGTTCTTC
. | many | TRBJ2-1 | TRBV7-6 | CASSLYLPGLSYNEQFF | TGTGCCAGCAGCTTATATCTCCCAGGTCTATCCTACAATGAGCAGTTCTTC
TRBD1 | . | TRBJ2-7 | TRBV20-1 | CSAGQGNEQYF | TGCAGTGCTGGACAGGGGAACGAGCAGTACTTC
TRBD1 | . | TRBJ1-4 | TRBV14 | CASSHTTGGPEEKLFF | TGTGCCAGCAGCCACACGACAGGGGGACCAGAAGAAAAACTGTTTTTT
TRBD1 | . | TRBJ1-5 | TRBV2 | CASSRTGDQPQHF | TGTGCCAGCAGTCGGACAGGAGATCAGCCCCAGCATTTT
. | . | TRBJ2-3 | TRBV10-2 | CASNPGTTDTQYF | TGCGCCAGCAATCCGGGGACGACAGATACGCAGTATTTT
TRBD1 | many | TRBJ2-1 | TRBV6-5 | CASSYSWDSAYNEQFF | TGTGCCAGCAGTTACTCTTGGGACAGCGCCTACAATGAGCAGTTCTTC
TRBD2 | many | TRBJ2-1 | TRBV7-8 | CASSLAGTSKREQFF | TGTGCCAGCAGCTTAGCTGGGACTAGCAAGCGCGAGCAGTTCTTC
TRBD2 | many | TRBJ2-1 | TRBV4-2 | CASSQDVWVRAGNTRNEQFF | TGTGCCAGCAGCCAAGACGTTTGGGTACGAGCGGGAAACACTCGGAATGAGCAGTTCTTC
TRBD2 | . | TRBJ2-1 | TRBV4-1 | CASSPRLMSSGDNEQFF | TGCGCCAGCAGCCCCCGACTTATGAGTAGCGGGGACAATGAGCAGTTCTTC
. | . | TRBJ2-3 | TRBV9 | CASSEPRGIASTDTQYF | TGTGCCAGCAGTGAACCCCGCGGGATAGCGAGCACAGATACGCAGTATTTT
TRBD2 | many | TRBJ2-1 | TRBV7-8 | CASRSGTSGGNEQFF | TGTGCCAGCAGGTCCGGGACTAGCGGGGGCAATGAGCAGTTCTTC
TRBD1 | few | TRBJ1-1 | TRBV4-2 | CASSQEETGTTGNTEAFF | TGTGCCAGCAGCCAAGAAGAGACAGGGACCACGGGGAACACTGAAGCTTTCTTT